The source of this T cell receptor (beta chain) is a study of T cell repertoires in ileal Crohn's disease. Study context: Median disease duration was roughly 8.4 years; 35% smoked at surgery.

The assay was immunoSEQ multiplex PCR, and TCRdb's table has in-frame clones only and misses some. The sample has roughly 16,000 clones, roughly 91% seen once; the top ten hold nearly 3.5%. The receptor comes from an adult with Crohn's disease. The sequencing input was ileal tissue.

This chain's CDR3 is CASSLASGGPDTQYF. CDR3 coding DNA: TGTGCCAGCAGCTTGGCTAGCGGGGGCCCAGATACGCAGTATTTT. The rearrangement uses TRBV7-6 and TRBJ2-3; 10 nucleotides line up with TRBD2. The V gene's germline CDR1 is SGHVS and CDR2 FNYEAQ. V was pared by 3 bases and J by 4 bases, with 4 bases of the junction left unmatched. The CDR3 contains 15 residues.